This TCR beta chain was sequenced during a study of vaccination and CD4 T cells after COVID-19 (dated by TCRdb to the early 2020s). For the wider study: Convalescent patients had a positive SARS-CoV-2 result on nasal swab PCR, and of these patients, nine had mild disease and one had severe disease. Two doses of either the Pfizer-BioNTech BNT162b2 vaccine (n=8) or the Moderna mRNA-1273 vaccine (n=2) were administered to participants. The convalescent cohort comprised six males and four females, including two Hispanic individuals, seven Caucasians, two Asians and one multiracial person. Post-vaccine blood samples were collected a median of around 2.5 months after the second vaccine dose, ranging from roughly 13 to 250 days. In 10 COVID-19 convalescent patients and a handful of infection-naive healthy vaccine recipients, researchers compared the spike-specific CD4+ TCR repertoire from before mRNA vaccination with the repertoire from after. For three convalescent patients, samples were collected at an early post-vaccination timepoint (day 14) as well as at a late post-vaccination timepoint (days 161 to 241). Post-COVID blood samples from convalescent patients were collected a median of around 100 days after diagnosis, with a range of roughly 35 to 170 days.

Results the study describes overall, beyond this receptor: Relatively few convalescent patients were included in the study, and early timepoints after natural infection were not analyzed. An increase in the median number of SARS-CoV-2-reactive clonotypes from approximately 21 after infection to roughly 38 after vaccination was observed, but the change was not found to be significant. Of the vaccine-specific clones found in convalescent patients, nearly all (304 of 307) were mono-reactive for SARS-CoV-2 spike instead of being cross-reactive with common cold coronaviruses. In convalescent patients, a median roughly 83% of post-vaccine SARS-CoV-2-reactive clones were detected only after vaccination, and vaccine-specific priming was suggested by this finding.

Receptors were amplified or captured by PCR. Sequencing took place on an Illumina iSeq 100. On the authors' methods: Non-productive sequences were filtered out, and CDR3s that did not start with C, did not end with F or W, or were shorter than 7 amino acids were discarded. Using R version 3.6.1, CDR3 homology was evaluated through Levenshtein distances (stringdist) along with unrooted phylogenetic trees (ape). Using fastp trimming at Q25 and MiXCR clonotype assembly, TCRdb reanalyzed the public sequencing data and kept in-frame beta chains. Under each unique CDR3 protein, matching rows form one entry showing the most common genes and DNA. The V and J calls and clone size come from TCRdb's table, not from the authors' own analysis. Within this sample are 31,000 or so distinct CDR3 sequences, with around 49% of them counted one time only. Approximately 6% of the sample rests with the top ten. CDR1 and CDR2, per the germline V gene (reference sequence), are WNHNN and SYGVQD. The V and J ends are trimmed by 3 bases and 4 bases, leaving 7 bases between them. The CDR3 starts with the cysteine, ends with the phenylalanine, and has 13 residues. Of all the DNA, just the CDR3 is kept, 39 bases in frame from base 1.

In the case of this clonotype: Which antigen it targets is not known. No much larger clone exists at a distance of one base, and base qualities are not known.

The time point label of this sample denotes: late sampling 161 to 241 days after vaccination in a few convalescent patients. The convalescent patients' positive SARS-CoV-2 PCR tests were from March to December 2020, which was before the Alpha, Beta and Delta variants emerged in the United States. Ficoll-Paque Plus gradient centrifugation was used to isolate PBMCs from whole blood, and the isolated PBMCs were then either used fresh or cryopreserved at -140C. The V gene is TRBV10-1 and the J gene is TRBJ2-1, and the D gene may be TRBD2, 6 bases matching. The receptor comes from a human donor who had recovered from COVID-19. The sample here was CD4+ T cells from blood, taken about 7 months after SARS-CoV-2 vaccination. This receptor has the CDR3 CASSDSGYNEQFF. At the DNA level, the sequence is TGCGCCAGCAGTGATAGCGGATACAATGAGCAGTTCTTC.